The 28 T cell receptor beta chains below all came from one sample that was sequenced in a study of regulatory T cells in long-lasting Graves disease. This sample's time point: persistent/refractory GD, antithyroid drugs over 5 years with positive TRAb. PBMCs provided the RNA from which the TCR library was made. Building of the TCR beta libraries involved iRepertoire HTBI primers and Arm-PCR of CDR3 regions. Each CDR3 protein is one row after TCRdb ran MiXCR on the multiplex PCR reads. The sample carries roughly 450,000 distinct CDR3 sequences, 22% recorded once. The material was peripheral blood mononuclear cells (PBMCs), obtained when the disease was refractory, from a patient treated with antithyroid drugs. These receptors all come from a female donor with Graves disease.

This clonotype has at least ten counts. The chain combines TRBV11-1 with TRBJ2-7; 12 positions agree with TRBD2. From germline, CDR1 is SGHAT and CDR2 FQDESV (reference sequence). V lost 6 bases to trimming and J lost 5 bases; unmatched junction nucleotides: 11. The CDR3 length is 16 residues. In DNA form, the CDR3 reads TGTGCCAGCAGTCCCCACCCGACTAGCGGGGGAAACGAGCAGTACTTC. It encodes CASSPHPTSGGNEQYF.

This clonotype occurred many times. The chain couples TRBV2 to TRBJ1-5; D not certain. This CDR3 region has 11 residues. V was clipped by 4 bases and J by 9 bases, with 7 bases between them. Germline CDR1 is SNHLY and CDR2 is FYNNEI. Written as DNA, the CDR3 is TGTGCCAGCAGTGCCCTAGGGCCCCAGCATTTT. Translation gives CASSALGPQHF.

The table lists this clonotype with many counts. CDR3 DNA: TGTGCCAGCAGTTCCGATAATTCACCCCTCCACTTT. Its protein product is CASSSDNSPLHF. The V call is TRBV28, the J call TRBJ1-6; unclear D gene. V was shortened by 4 bases and J by 5 bases, with 3 bases between the two germline ends. The CDR3 contains 12 residues. Germline values: CDR1 MDHEN, CDR2 SYDVKM.

The genes are TRBV5-8 and TRBJ2-5; TRBD1 matches 7 bases. CDR1 and CDR2 from the germline V gene are SGHTS and YDEGEE. CDR3 size: 15 residues. The trim removed 4 bases at V and 2 bases at J, leaving 8 bases unmatched. The CDR3: CASSMTGTVQETQYF. CDR3 bases: TGTGCCAGCAGCATGACAGGGACCGTACAAGAGACCCAGTACTTC.

This clonotype has a count of ten or more. The genes are TRBV15 and TRBJ2-7; D not certain. Between the trimmed V and J ends, which lost 0 bases and 5 bases, there was a span of 11 bases. Germline CDR1 is LNHNV and CDR2 is YYDKDF (reference sequence). This CDR3 contains 14 residues. CDR3: CATSRDFGADEQYF. The CDR3 DNA reads TGTGCCACCAGCAGAGATTTTGGCGCGGACGAGCAGTACTTC.

This clonotype was recorded many times. V gene TRBV12-3 or TRBV12-4 combines with J gene TRBJ1-5, with 10 positions matching TRBD1. The CDR3 is made up of 17 amino acids. With V trimmed by 6 bases and J by 7 bases, 15 bases remained unmatched. The CDR3 DNA reads TGTGCCAGCAGCCAGGTCGCCGGGACAGGGGAGGGCCAGCCCCAGCATTTT. This encodes CASSQVAGTGEGQPQHF.

This sequence joins TRBV5-1 and TRBJ1-4, with D hard to call. The CDR3 covers 13 residues. Germline lookup yields CDR1 SGHRS and CDR2 YFSETQ. V lost 4 bases, J lost 0 bases, and 4 bases lay in between. The CDR3 DNA is TGCGCCAGCAGCGAAACAACTAATGAAAAACTGTTTTTT. This gives the protein CASSETTNEKLFF.

This clonotype was seen repeatedly, ten times or more. The chain employs TRBV7-2 and TRBJ1-1, with D uncertain. CDR3 length: 14 residues. V lost 5 bases and J 1 base, leaving 11 bases between the germline ends. Germline loops: CDR1 SGHTA, CDR2 FQGNSA. CDR3 in amino acids: CASSRTIGNTEAFF. DNA of the CDR3: TGTGCCAGCAGCCGTACTATCGGGAACACTGAAGCTTTCTTT.

This clonotype was counted between two and nine times. CDR3 in DNA: TGCAGTGCTAGCGGTGGGTTTGATACGCAGTATTTT. Translation gives CSASGGFDTQYF. The chain uses TRBV20-1 and TRBJ2-3; D gene ambiguous. Germline CDR1 is DFQATT and CDR2 is SNEGSKA (reference sequence). The CDR3 is 12 residues long. Trimming took off 3 bases at V and 6 bases at J, with 10 bases between the two ends.

This clonotype was seen ten or more times. The chain employs TRBV7-9 and TRBJ1-2, with D perhaps matching TRBD1 (6 bases). Germline CDR1 is SEHNR and CDR2 is FQNEAQ (reference sequence). The CDR3 spans 14 residues. Trimming left V 5 bases short and J 4 bases short, with 14 bases between. The CDR3 protein is CASSLRTELYGYTF. The DNA of the CDR3 is TGTGCCAGCAGCCTACGGACAGAGCTCTATGGCTACACCTTC.

This clonotype was recorded a few times. The J gene is TRBJ1-2, the V gene TRBV30; possibly TRBD1 for D (5 bases). V shed 0 bases and J shed 6 bases, with 11 bases lying between them. This CDR3 is 13 amino acids long. Germline V gene sequence: CDR1 GTSNPN, CDR2 SVGIG (reference sequence). In DNA, the CDR3 is TGTGCCTGGAGTGTAGAGCGGGGGAATGGCTACACCTTC. This sequence encodes CAWSVERGNGYTF.

This clonotype was observed a handful of times. The chain couples TRBV7-3 to TRBJ1-2; D unresolved. The CDR3 runs to 15 residues. V was shortened by 0 bases and J by 4 bases, with 12 bases between the two germline ends. Looked up from germline, CDR1 is SGHTA and CDR2 is FQGTGA. The CDR3: CASSLTSGSPYGYTF. The DNA of the CDR3 is TGTGCCAGCAGCTTAACATCCGGTAGCCCCTATGGCTACACCTTC.

J is TRBJ1-1 and V is TRBV5-5, with D unclear. The CDR3 extends over 14 amino acids. V lost 4 bases and J lost 2, with 12 bases in between. Germline CDR1 SGHKS, CDR2 YYEKEE (reference sequence). CDR3 in amino acids: CASSRREINTEAFF. The CDR3 DNA reads TGTGCCAGCAGCCGCCGGGAAATAAACACTGAAGCTTTCTTT.

This clonotype occurred a few times. V gene TRBV19 combines with J gene TRBJ2-5; TRBD2 aligns across 8 bases. The CDR3 is made up of 17 amino acids. V shed 6 bases and J 4 bases; nucleotides not matched to a gene: 16. Germline loops: CDR1 LNHDA, CDR2 SQIVND (reference sequence). CDR3 sequence: CASSPPGGGLPGETQYF. Here the CDR3 DNA reads TGTGCCAGTAGCCCCCCGGGGGGGGGCCTACCCGGAGAGACCCAGTACTTC.

As concerns this clonotype: This may stem from a read error, because a much larger clone lies one nucleotide away. The CDR3 does not end in the conserved phenylalanine or tryptophan, so this is likely a read error. The chain recombines TRBV29-1 with TRBJ1-1, with D unclear. V was shortened by 6 bases and J by 1 base, with 12 bases between the two germline ends. The CDR3 has 13 residues. The germline V gene has CDR1 SQVTM and CDR2 ANQGSEA. The CDR3 sequence is CSVREVTNTEAFL. The CDR3, as DNA: TGCAGCGTACGGGAGGTTACGAACACTGAAGCTTTCCTT.

The chain joins TRBV19 to TRBJ1-6; a weak D match, TRBD1 (6 bases). This CDR3 has 15 residues. CDR1 is LNHDA, CDR2 SQIVND, per germline (reference sequence). The germline V and J ends were trimmed by 8 bases and 7 bases, with 18 bases remaining between them. The CDR3 coding sequence is TGTGCCAGTCAAGTACAGGGTATGGAGAATTCACCCCTCCACTTT. It yields the protein CASQVQGMENSPLHF.

This clonotype has at least ten counts. V and J are TRBV28 and TRBJ2-5; D possibly corresponds to TRBD1 (6 bases). V was cut by 4 bases and J by 2 bases, with 8 bases left in between. This CDR3 spans 13 amino acids. Germline V gene lookup returns CDR1 MDHEN and CDR2 SYDVKM. The CDR3 DNA is TGTGCCAGCAGTTACAGGGTGCAAGAGACCCAGTACTTC. It specifies CASSYRVQETQYF.

In this sample, this clonotype turned up many times. The V call is TRBV6-1, the J call TRBJ1-5; the match to TRBD1 covers 10 bases. Per the germline V gene, CDR1 is MNHNS and CDR2 is SASEGT. The CDR3 length is 15 residues. V shed 5 bases and J 7 bases; nucleotides not matched to a gene: 8. CDR3 protein: CASSQTGGGGQPQHF. CDR3 nucleotides: TGTGCCAGCAGTCAGACAGGGGGCGGTGGGCAGCCCCAGCATTTT.

This clonotype was seen ten or more times. The chain couples TRBV12-3 or TRBV12-4 to TRBJ1-1; D is uncertain. The CDR3 is made up of 12 amino acids. Trimming cost V 10 bases and J 2 bases, with 11 bases left between them. CDR3 sequence: CATRLGNTEAFF. CDR3 coding DNA: TGTGCCACGCGGCTGGGTAACACTGAAGCTTTCTTT.

The chain links TRBV6-2 or TRBV6-3 to TRBJ2-2; TRBD1 matches at 7 bases. In germline, CDR1 is MNHEY, CDR2 SVGEGT. V lost 2 bases, J lost 5 bases, and 2 bases stayed unmatched. This CDR3 contains 14 residues. CDR3 sequence reads: CASSYGDSTGELFF. The CDR3, as DNA: TGTGCCAGCAGTTACGGGGACAGTACCGGGGAGCTGTTTTTT.

This clonotype was seen repeatedly, ten times or more. The chain has TRBV28 and TRBJ2-5; D may be TRBD1 (6 bases). Per the germline V gene, CDR1 is MDHEN and CDR2 is SYDVKM. The CDR3 is 15 residues long. V was cut by 7 bases and J by 1 base, with 16 bases left in between. Here the CDR3 DNA reads TGTGCCAGCAAGGTTTTGTCAGGGGCCCAAGAGACCCAGTACTTC. It specifies CASKVLSGAQETQYF.

This clonotype was counted at least ten times. CDR3 region: CASSLYRANEKLFF. The CDR3 coding sequence is TGTGCCAGCAGTTTATACAGGGCAAATGAAAAACTGTTTTTT. The rearrangement uses TRBV28 and TRBJ1-4; a weak D match, TRBD1 (6 bases). The CDR3 is 14 amino acids. Trimming removed 1 base at V and 5 bases at J, with 8 bases between. The V gene's germline CDR1 is MDHEN and CDR2 SYDVKM.

This clonotype was observed a few times. The genes are TRBV6-1 and TRBJ1-5; TRBD1 is a possible D gene (5 bases). CDR1 MNHNS and CDR2 SASEGT come from the germline V gene. The CDR3 has 13 amino acids. V gave up 8 bases and J gave up 5 bases, with 13 bases separating them. The CDR3: CASSRQRDQPQHF. The CDR3 nucleotides are TGTGCCAGCTCTAGACAGCGCGATCAGCCCCAGCATTTT.

This clonotype was seen repeatedly, ten times or more. V and J are TRBV7-8 and TRBJ1-2, with D unresolved. Between the trimmed V and J ends, which lost 4 bases and 9 bases, there was a span of 15 bases. Germline V CDR1 and CDR2: SGHVS, FQNEAQ. The CDR3 is 13 residues long. The DNA of the CDR3 is TGTGCCAGCAGCTCAAGTCTATGGGTTAGCTACACCTTC. It specifies CASSSSLWVSYTF. Filled out from reference TRBV7-8 and TRBJ1-2, the complete variable domain reads GAGVSQSPRYKVAKRGQDVALRCDPISGHVSLFWYQQALGQGPEFLTYFQNEAQLDKSGLPSDRFFAERPEGSVSTLKIQRTQQEDSAVYLCASSSSLWVSYTFGSGTRLTVV.

This clonotype was found many times. This chain joins TRBV7-3 and TRBJ1-1; D call uncertain. Germline assignment: CDR1 SGHTA and CDR2 FQGTGA. V lost 0 bases to trimming and J lost 3 bases, with 5 bases between them. This CDR3 contains 13 residues. The CDR3 coding sequence is TGTGCCAGCAGCTTAACCGGGCACACTGAAGCTTTCTTT. Its translation: CASSLTGHTEAFF.

This chain joins TRBV30 and TRBJ1-5, with D uncertain. This CDR3 region has 14 residues. Germline CDR1 and CDR2: GTSNPN and SVGIG (reference sequence). Trimming shortened V by 3 bases and J by 5 bases, and 14 bases separated the two germline ends. The CDR3 protein is CAWSPPLRDQPQHF. The CDR3 DNA reads as TGTGCCTGGAGCCCCCCCCTTCGGGATCAGCCCCAGCATTTT.

The CDR3 region has the DNA TGTGCCAGCACTCTAGGGGGGGGCGATGGGACTGAAGCTTTCTTT. This gives the protein CASTLGGGDGTEAFF. The chain is built from TRBV7-9 and TRBJ1-1, with D perhaps matching TRBD1 (6 bases). V lost 7 bases to trimming and J lost 5 bases, with 20 bases between them. The CDR3 runs 15 residues. In germline, CDR1 is SEHNR, CDR2 FQNEAQ (reference sequence). The whole variable domain, remainder taken from reference TRBV7-9 and TRBJ1-1, is DTGVSQNPRHKITKRGQNVTFRCDPISEHNRLYWYRQTLGQGPEFLTYFQNEAQLEKSRLLSDRFSAERPKGSFSTLEIQRTEQGDSAMYLCASTLGGGDGTEAFFGQGTRLTVV.

V is TRBV27 and J is TRBJ2-4; 9 positions agree with TRBD1. Germline V gives CDR1 MNHEY, CDR2 SMNVEV (reference sequence). The V segment lost 5 bases and the J segment 9 bases; nucleotides outside the gene matches: 14. The CDR3 loop spans 16 amino acids. Written as DNA, the CDR3 is TGTGCCAGCAGTCCCGCACCCGGGACAGGGAGTGGCATTCAGTACTTC. Translating it yields CASSPAPGTGSGIQYF.